Below are 6 T cell receptor beta chains sequenced from a single sample in a study of STAT5B mutations in CD4+ large granular lymphocyte leukemia. Generated by immunoSEQ multiplex PCR, the TCRdb table keeps only in-frame clones and is missing some. The sample includes 45,000 to 55,000 clones, 70% seen only once; the top ten take 1.5%. The material sequenced was CD4+ T cells from blood buffy coats. Every receptor here comes from a human donor in good health.

V gene TRBV9 combines with J gene TRBJ1-6, with 7 bases lining up with TRBD1. CDR1 SGDLS and CDR2 YYNGEE come from the germline V gene. V lost 0 bases, J lost 7 bases, and 4 bases stayed unmatched. The CDR3 consists of 15 residues. The CDR3 region is CASSVAGGDNSPLHF. The CDR3 DNA reads TGTGCCAGCAGCGTAGCAGGGGGGGACAATTCACCCCTCCACTTT. Combining the CDR3 with reference TRBV9 and TRBJ1-6 gives the whole variable domain DSGVTQTPKHLITATGQRVTLRCSPRSGDLSVYWYQQSLDQGLQFLIQYYNGEERAKGNILERFSAQQFPDLHSELNLSSLELGDSALYFCASSVAGGDNSPLHFGNGTRLTVT.

The chain combines TRBV5-6 with TRBJ1-2, with D possibly being TRBD1 (5 bases). The CDR3 runs 13 residues. Germline V gene data show CDR1 as SGHDT and CDR2 as YYEEEE. The germline V and J ends were trimmed by 0 bases and 10 bases, with 13 bases remaining between them. This CDR3 reads CASSLGRAGAYTF. The CDR3, as DNA: TGTGCCAGCAGCTTGGGCAGGGCCGGCGCCTACACCTTC.

This chain connects TRBV7-9 to TRBJ2-5; 9 positions match TRBD2. The CDR3 length is 15 residues. The V and J ends lost 5 bases and 3 bases, in that order; junction bases with no gene match: 7. Germline V lookup: CDR1 SEHNR, CDR2 FQNEAQ (reference sequence). The CDR3 DNA reads as TGTGCCAGCAGCAGGCGGGGGGGTCGGGAAGAGACCCAGTACTTC. Amino acid sequence: CASSRRGGREETQYF.

This chain connects TRBV19 to TRBJ1-5; D unclear. The CDR3 length is 16 residues. In germline, CDR1 is LNHDA, CDR2 SQIVND (reference sequence). V lost 6 bases, J lost 5 bases, and 20 bases lay in between. CDR3 nucleotides: TGTGCCAGTAGACCCGCTATGAGCACGAAGCATCAGCCCCAGCATTTT. It codes for CASRPAMSTKHQPQHF.

The V call is TRBV30, the J call TRBJ2-5; D remains ambiguous. The CDR3 loop spans 11 amino acids. Germline V lookup: CDR1 GTSNPN, CDR2 SVGIG (reference sequence). Trimming removed 2 bases from V and 4 bases from J, with 5 bases in between. Written as DNA, the CDR3 is TGTGCCTGGAGTCCCCTAGAGACCCAGTACTTC. Amino acid sequence: CAWSPLETQYF. The full variable domain, with the rest looked up from reference TRBV30 and TRBJ2-5, is SQTIHQWPATLVQPVGSPLSLECTVEGTSNPNLYWYRQAAGRGLQLLFYSVGIGQISSEVPQNLSASRPQDRQFILSSKKLLLSDSGFYLCAWSPLETQYFGPGTRLLVL.

This clone was recorded a few times. This sequence joins TRBV6-1 and TRBJ1-5, with D hard to call. This CDR3 has 17 residues. Between the trimmed V and J ends, which lost 0 bases and 2 bases, there was a span of 14 bases. The germline V gene encodes CDR1 MNHNS and CDR2 SASEGT. CDR3 sequence: CASSEAGGLSRNQPQHF. Here the CDR3 DNA reads TGTGCCAGCAGTGAAGCCGGAGGATTAAGTCGCAATCAGCCCCAGCATTTT.